These T cell receptor beta chains were read from a single sample in a study of T cells in localized non-small cell lung cancer. Data came from immunoSEQ multiplex PCR; TCRdb stores just in-frame clones and leaves some out. The data show roughly 76,000 clones, around three quarters seen once. Here the sequenced sample was PBMCs, taken before any cancer treatment. All receptors derive from a man between 40 and 70 years old with stage II squamous cell lung carcinoma. Each CDR3 is given with its conserved first and last residue. Each record gives: clone size, V gene, J gene, D gene, CDR3 DNA, CDR3 protein. D genes are given only for firm matches. Where a row states a size, it is once, few, many or the class of an expanded clone; other rows omit it.

-	TRBV19	TRBJ1-5	-	TGTGCCAGTAGTATAGAAAGAGGGGTCGGTCAGCCCCAGCATTTT	CASSIERGVGQPQHF
-	TRBV6-5	TRBJ2-1	TRBD2	TGTGCCAGCAGCCCCGGGGGGAGGGGCTACAATGAGCAGTTCTTC	CASSPGGRGYNEQFF
-	TRBV4-2	TRBJ1-2	-	TGTGCCAGCAGCCAAGATAGGAGAGACTATGGCTACACCTTC	CASSQDRRDYGYTF
-	TRBV28	TRBJ2-1	TRBD1	TGTGCCAGCAGAACAGGGGGAAAGGAGTACAATGAGCAGTTCTTC	CASRTGGKEYNEQFF
once	TRBV4-1	TRBJ2-1	-	TGCGCCAGCAGCCAACCGGACACCCGCAATGAGCAGTTCTTC	CASSQPDTRNEQFF
few	TRBV7-2	TRBJ2-7	-	TGTGCCAGCAGCTTAGCGGTGCTTGACAGCCTCGGGCAGTACTTC	CASSLAVLDSLGQYF
-	TRBV25-1	TRBJ1-2	-	TGTGCCAGCAGTGAAGAATCTGGACAGATCTATGGCTACACCTTC	CASSEESGQIYGYTF
-	TRBV27	TRBJ1-5	-	TGTGCCAGCAGTTTATCGGGGGATCAGCCCCAGCATTTT	CASSLSGDQPQHF
-	TRBV4-2	TRBJ1-2	-	TGTGCCAGCAGCCAAGAAAGGGCCCAGGGTTCTGGCTACACCTTC	CASSQERAQGSGYTF
once	TRBV7-9	TRBJ2-7	-	TGTGCCAACCACCCCTCGGAGGTTTTCGAGCAGTACTTC	CANHPSEVFEQYF
-	TRBV15	TRBJ1-5	-	TGTGCCACCAGCAGCCGGACGGATGATCAGCCCCAGCATTTT	CATSSRTDDQPQHF
once	TRBV7-3	TRBJ1-1	-	TGTGCCAGCAGCTTAGCCGGGTCGGACACTGAAGCTTTCTTT	CASSLAGSDTEAFF
once	TRBV6-1	TRBJ2-5	TRBD1	TGTGCCAGCAGTGAAACAGGGGGCCAAGAGACCCAGTACTTC	CASSETGGQETQYF
-	TRBV5-4	TRBJ2-7	-	TGTGCCAGCAGCTTGACAGGGAGCTCCTACGAGCAGTACTTC	CASSLTGSSYEQYF
-	TRBV4-1	TRBJ2-4	-	TGCGCCAGCAGCCCTGGGCAGGGCCTAAACATTCAGTACTTC	CASSPGQGLNIQYF
few	TRBV7-9	TRBJ2-5	TRBD2	TGTGCCAGCAGCCCTGGGACTAGCGGGAGCATGGAGACCCAGTACTTC	CASSPGTSGSMETQYF
-	TRBV9	TRBJ2-3	-	TGTGCCAGCAGCGTGCTAGGAGAGGATACGCAGTATTTT	CASSVLGEDTQYF
-	TRBV30	TRBJ2-7	-	TGTGCCTGGAGTGTAAGGGCCGTAAAGGGGGAGCAGTACTTC	CAWSVRAVKGEQYF
-	TRBV9	TRBJ2-3	-	TGTGCCAGCAGCCCCGGGGGTGCTGGCACAGATACGCAGTATTTT	CASSPGGAGTDTQYF
-	TRBV28	TRBJ2-7	-	TGTGCCAGCAGGGGGGACCGGACCTTCTTAACCTACGAGCAGTACTTC	CASRGDRTFLTYEQYF
-	TRBV19	TRBJ1-4	-	TGTGCCAGTAGTATCGGGTTTCGGGATGAAAAACTGTTTTTT	CASSIGFRDEKLFF
-	TRBV6-5	TRBJ1-1	-	TGTGCCAGCACCCGCCTTGACATGAACACTGAAGCTTTCTTT	CASTRLDMNTEAFF
-	TRBV7-9	TRBJ2-6	TRBD1	TGTGCCAGCAGCCCCATCTGGGACAGCCTAAACTCTGGGGCCAACGTCCTGACTTTC	CASSPIWDSLNSGANVLTF
-	TRBV5-1	TRBJ2-3	-	TGCGCCAGCAGCTATACGGGAGTAGCCCCAGATACGCAGTATTTT	CASSYTGVAPDTQYF
-	TRBV29-1	TRBJ2-7	TRBD2	TGCAGCGCCCAGGGAGGGGCCGAGCAGTACTTC	CSAQGGAEQYF
-	TRBV5-1	TRBJ2-7	TRBD2	TGCGCCAGCAGCATCGGGACTAGCGGACTCTCCTACGAGCAGTACTTC	CASSIGTSGLSYEQYF
-	TRBV7-8	TRBJ2-3	TRBD2	TGTGCCAGCAGCTACACGCTAGCGGGGCTTGATACGCAGTATTTT	CASSYTLAGLDTQYF
-	TRBV19	TRBJ1-2	TRBD1	TGTGCCAGTAGGGCCTCAGACAGGGGCCCTAACTATGGCTACACCTTC	CASRASDRGPNYGYTF
-	TRBV5-1	TRBJ1-5	-	TGCGCCAGCAGCTTTACCGGGACAAAGAATCAGCCCCAGCATTTT	CASSFTGTKNQPQHF
-	TRBV28	TRBJ2-7	-	TGTGCCAGCACCCAACAGGACCGGGTTGTTCACGAGCAGTACTTC	CASTQQDRVVHEQYF
-	TRBV7-8	TRBJ2-2	-	TGTGCCAGCAGCCGTGGGACGGACACCGGGGAGCTGTTTTTT	CASSRGTDTGELFF
-	TRBV5-6	TRBJ1-6	-	TGTGCCAGCAGCCCCGGGAGACTGGATTCACCCCTCCACTTT	CASSPGRLDSPLHF
-	TRBV7-8	TRBJ2-6	TRBD2	TGTGCCAGCAGCTTACGGAGCGGGAGGTCTGGGGCCAACGTCCTGACTTTC	CASSLRSGRSGANVLTF
few	TRBV4-1	TRBJ2-1	TRBD2	TGCGCCAGCAGCCAAGCTCCGCGGCGGGGGGGATTTTACAATGAGCAGTTCTTC	CASSQAPRRGGFYNEQFF
few	TRBV6-6	TRBJ2-7	TRBD1	TGTGCCAGCAGACCACCCCGGGACAGGGTTCGGTACGAGCAGTACTTC	CASRPPRDRVRYEQYF
few	TRBV28	TRBJ2-1	-	TGTGCCAGCAGTGAGAGGTTGTACGATGAGCAGTTCTTC	CASSERLYDEQFF
-	TRBV6-5	TRBJ1-1	-	TGTGCCAGCACCCAGACAGCAAACACTGAAGCTTTCTTT	CASTQTANTEAFF
once	TRBV19	TRBJ2-7	-	TGTGCCACCCGTCGGAAGGGCACGTACGAGCAGTACTTC	CATRRKGTYEQYF
-	TRBV7-9	TRBJ1-2	TRBD1	TGTGCCAGCAGCTTAGCGGGGTTCGGACAGGGGGCGAATGGCTACACCTTC	CASSLAGFGQGANGYTF
-	TRBV5-6	TRBJ2-1	-	TGTGCCAGCAGCTATCTTGACAGGAGATACAATGAGCAGTTCTTC	CASSYLDRRYNEQFF
-	TRBV6-4	TRBJ2-7	-	TGTGCCAGCAGTGACTCAGTCAGGGTGGGAAGCGACGAGCAGTACTTC	CASSDSVRVGSDEQYF
once	TRBV9	TRBJ2-7	-	TGTGCCAGCGGCCCTCCAGGGGCCCAAACCTACGAGCAGTACTTC	CASGPPGAQTYEQYF
-	TRBV7-9	TRBJ1-3	-	TGTGCCAGCAGTGGAATGGACTCCTCTGGAAACACCATATATTTT	CASSGMDSSGNTIYF
few	TRBV19	TRBJ1-5	-	TGTGCCAGTAGTATAAAGGGGTCTAGCAATCAGCCCCAGCATTTT	CASSIKGSSNQPQHF
-	TRBV11-2	TRBJ2-1	TRBD2	TGTGCCAGCAGGTCTAGCGGGTACAATGAGCAGTTCTTC	CASRSSGYNEQFF
few	TRBV2	TRBJ2-5	-	TGTGCCAGCAGCGGGACTTTACAGGGAGAGACCCAGTACTTC	CASSGTLQGETQYF
-	TRBV15	TRBJ2-7	-	TGTGCCACCAGCGGCACAGGGAACGAGCAGTACTTC	CATSGTGNEQYF
-	TRBV27	TRBJ1-1	-	TGTGCCAGCAGTCCCGGGGGATACACTGAAGCTTTCTTT	CASSPGGYTEAFF